This TCR beta chain comes out of a study of blood T cell repertoires in COVID-19. Study details: Collection of acute and convalescent COVID-19 samples took place in the United States, Italy and Spain. Sources were T cells, B-cell-depleted T cells, or PBMCs; the material itself was cDNA or gDNA.

Germline-derived CDR1 and CDR2 are LNHDA and SQIVND (reference sequence). With 2 bases removed from V and 3 bases from J, the gap between germline ends came to 8 bases. The CDR3 loop spans 14 amino acids. In the original analysis: The authors estimated nucleated cell counts from reference gene primer amplification. Clones were read by immunoSEQ multiplex PCR, and TCRdb kept only the in-frame ones, dropping some. V and J calls and clone size follow that table, whereas D and trimming were derived from the DNA. The table includes 65,000 or so clones, around nine tenths detected once. The receptor's source is a man in his fifties or sixties with acute or convalescent COVID-19. Sequences were obtained from peripheral blood. J is TRBJ1-5 and V is TRBV19; D remains unclear. In nucleotides, the CDR3 is TGTGCCAGTAGTATATACAGCCTCAATCAGCCCCAGCATTTT. This gives the protein CASSIYSLNQPQHF.